Listed below are T cell receptor beta chains from one sample, sequenced in a study of breast tumors, draining lymph nodes, adjacent tissues. Via MiXCR, TCRdb re-called the multiplex PCR reads, giving one row per CDR3 protein. The sample lists some 21,000 distinct CDR3 sequences, around 50% occurring once. The sample was breast tumor tissue. All receptors come from a female donor with breast cancer. Some clones in this sample may be carry-over from other donors' samples. Each CDR3 is given with its conserved first and last residue.

v_gene	j_gene	CDR3aa
TRBV7-9	TRBJ1-4	CASRPPTREKLFF
TRBV20-1	TRBJ1-4	CSASSRFDENLFF
TRBV12-3/TRBV12-4	TRBJ2-2	CASSSGTYDSLPLFF
TRBV12-3/TRBV12-4	TRBJ2-7	CASTDGTRSYEQYF
TRBV12-3/TRBV12-4	TRBJ2-2	CASTLSGGELLF
TRBV7-2	TRBJ2-1	CASSSSGRGNNEQFF
TRBV2	TRBJ2-7	CASSGSIDEQYF
TRBV2	TRBJ2-5	CASSVGQGAMKTQYF
TRBV20-1	TRBJ1-1	CSAKPPTGGETEAFF
TRBV20-1	TRBJ2-5	CSAGTSQETQYF
TRBV6-6	TRBJ1-3	CASSYSTQSGNTIYF
TRBV5-1	TRBJ2-7	CASSWDKTYEQYF
TRBV24-1	TRBJ2-5	CATSDNSNQPQYF
TRBV6-1	TRBJ2-5	CASSGDRQETQYF
TRBV9	TRBJ2-7	CASSPVSPSYEQYF
TRBV6-1	TRBJ2-5	CASSGLAGVVSSETQYF
TRBV15	TRBJ2-7	CATSRGAGGVYEQYF
TRBV20-1	TRBJ2-1	CTGTSGVYNEQFF
TRBV10-2	TRBJ1-6	CASSYRLRGPNSPLHF
TRBV20-1	TRBJ2-5	CSAETSGGQETQYF
TRBV30	TRBJ1-5	CAWSTLGTGSNQPQHF
TRBV4-3	TRBJ2-1	CASSHFSNRGSSYNEQFF
TRBV20-1	TRBJ1-3	CSARESLAGNTIYF
TRBV20-1	TRBJ2-7	CSAEGLAGGVESPGEQYF
TRBV20-1	TRBJ2-1	CSASRYNGQSF
TRBV11-2	TRBJ2-7	CAGNLFPPGAGPIEQYF
TRBV5-1	TRBJ2-2	CASSRLEGAKTGELFF
TRBV15	TRBJ1-1	CATSRPRGTEAFF
TRBV4-3	TRBJ2-7	CASSHRTSGYEQYF
TRBV20-1	TRBJ1-6	CANSPLHF
TRBV20-1	TRBJ2-7	CSARTGTGRYEQYF
TRBV25-1	TRBJ1-6	CASSVNTGINSPLHF
TRBV6-2/TRBV6-3	TRBJ2-1	CASSFFKGQVGYNEQFF
TRBV6-4	TRBJ2-1	CASSPPTSGSDEQFF
TRBV6-5	TRBJ2-7	CASSYSASRQYEQYF
TRBV3-1	TRBJ1-6	CASSQAGSGNSPLHF
TRBV28	TRBJ2-7	CASSLNLGVYEQYF
TRBV29-1	TRBJ1-2	CSVVQGGTGYTF
TRBV7-2	TRBJ2-1	CASSFDGRYNEQFF
TRBV6-6	TRBJ1-2	CASSYPPQGSSYGYTF
TRBV20-1	TRBJ1-5	CSAQGQETQHF
TRBV29-1	TRBJ2-2	CSARTGSNTGELFF
TRBV7-2	TRBJ2-7	CASSEAASEQYF
TRBV20-1	TRBJ1-2	CSALEDYGYTF
TRBV20-1	TRBJ2-4	CSARPGLAGGEWAKNIQYF
TRBV5-1	TRBJ2-5	CASSLSAEQDTQYF
TRBV9	TRBJ2-6	CASSTTSSGANVLTF
TRBV7-8	TRBJ1-1	CASSPRDNLNTEAFF
TRBV19	TRBJ1-2	CASSIVRGDGYTF
TRBV11-3	TRBJ2-3	CARSPGTDTQYF
TRBV6-1	TRBJ1-5	CASSEEGGGAQPQHF
TRBV5-5	TRBJ2-7	CASSLRGYASYEQHF
TRBV28	TRBJ1-6	CASSLGQGYDSSLHF
TRBV12-3/TRBV12-4	TRBJ2-3	CASSFPPSGLGTDTQYF
TRBV12-3/TRBV12-4	TRBJ2-6	CASTFLAGANVLTF
TRBV7-7	TRBJ2-5	CASSLATGQETQYF
TRBV6-6	TRBJ2-1	CASSSARSDYNEQFF
TRBV15	TRBJ2-1	CATSRAFGLAGRLTYNEQFF
TRBV2	TRBJ2-7	CAGGQGYEQYF